Listed below are T cell receptor beta chains from one sample, sequenced in a study of early stage breast cancer tumors. Generated by immunoSEQ multiplex PCR, the TCRdb table keeps only in-frame clones and is missing some. The sample has 45,000 to 50,000 clones; 65% to 90% are singletons. Material for sequencing was blood. The receptor source for this set is a person in their fifties or sixties with breast cancer. Each CDR3 is given with its conserved first and last residue. Part of the rows lack a size; the others show once, few, many or a class for expanded clones.

v_call: TRBV5-6; clone_size: NA; j_call: TRBJ2-1; cdr3_aa: CASSPGQGNEQFF
v_call: TRBV18; clone_size: NA; j_call: TRBJ1-3; cdr3_aa: CASSPDSSGNTIYF
v_call: TRBV7-2; clone_size: NA; j_call: TRBJ2-5; cdr3_aa: CASSLGERTAGETQYF
v_call: TRBV9; clone_size: NA; j_call: TRBJ2-3; cdr3_aa: CASSVTSGGDLDTQYF
v_call: TRBV19; clone_size: NA; j_call: TRBJ1-2; cdr3_aa: CASSIDYGGGYTF
v_call: TRBV27; clone_size: NA; j_call: TRBJ1-2; cdr3_aa: CASSLRGIGYTF
v_call: TRBV15; clone_size: NA; j_call: TRBJ1-2; cdr3_aa: CATSRGFGDGYTF
v_call: TRBV19; clone_size: once; j_call: TRBJ2-2; cdr3_aa: CASSTWGWGNTGELFF
v_call: TRBV18; clone_size: few; j_call: TRBJ1-5; cdr3_aa: CASSPGGDSTTQHF
v_call: TRBV18; clone_size: NA; j_call: TRBJ2-2; cdr3_aa: CASSPSHAGELFF
v_call: TRBV2; clone_size: NA; j_call: TRBJ1-5; cdr3_aa: CASSETGRLNQPQHF
v_call: TRBV30; clone_size: NA; j_call: TRBJ1-5; cdr3_aa: CAWTGPGTNQPQHF
v_call: TRBV5-4; clone_size: NA; j_call: TRBJ2-4; cdr3_aa: CASSLGGQTLAKNIQYF
v_call: TRBV7-2; clone_size: NA; j_call: TRBJ1-1; cdr3_aa: CASRSGPGDKTFF
v_call: TRBV5-6; clone_size: NA; j_call: TRBJ1-4; cdr3_aa: CASSFIQKNEKLFF